This TCR beta chain was identified during a study of T cell changes during pregnancy in multiple sclerosis. V dropped 0 bases and J dropped 1 base, with 10 bases sitting between them. The CDR3 sequence is 15 residues long. Per the germline V gene, CDR1 is SGHNT and CDR2 is YYREEE (reference sequence). Clones were read by immunoSEQ multiplex PCR, and TCRdb kept only the in-frame ones, dropping some. This table holds about 79,000 clones, just over 90% found once. The clonotype comes from a female donor with multiple sclerosis, enrolled in a pregnancy study. Specimen: CD4+ T cells from peripheral blood mononuclear cells, collected in the second trimester of pregnancy. This chain connects TRBV5-4 to TRBJ2-5, with D perhaps TRBD2 (5 bases). Written as DNA, the CDR3 is TGTGCCAGCAGCTTGGTTATGAGCGGCCAAGAGACCCAGTACTTC. The encoded protein is CASSLVMSGQETQYF.